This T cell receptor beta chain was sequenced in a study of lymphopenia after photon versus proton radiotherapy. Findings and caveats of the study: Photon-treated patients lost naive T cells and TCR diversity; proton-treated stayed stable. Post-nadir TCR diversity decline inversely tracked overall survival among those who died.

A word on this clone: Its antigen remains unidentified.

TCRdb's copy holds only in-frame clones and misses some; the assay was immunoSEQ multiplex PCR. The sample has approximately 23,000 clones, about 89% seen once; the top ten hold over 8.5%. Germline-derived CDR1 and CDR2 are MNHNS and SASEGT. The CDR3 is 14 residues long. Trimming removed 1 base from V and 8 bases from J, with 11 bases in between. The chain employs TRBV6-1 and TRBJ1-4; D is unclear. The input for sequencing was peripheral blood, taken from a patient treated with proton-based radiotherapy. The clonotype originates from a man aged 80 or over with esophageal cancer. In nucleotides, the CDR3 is TGTGCCAGCAGTGAAGGGCTTCCACCCGAAAAACTGTTTTTT. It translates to CASSEGLPPEKLFF.